Listed here is a single T cell receptor beta chain. V lost 3 bases, J lost 0 bases, and 12 bases lay in between. Germline V CDR1 and CDR2: MNHEY, SMNVEV (reference sequence). The CDR3 sequence is 16 residues long. The data were obtained in a study of blood T cell repertoires in COVID-19. About the study: In each case, the material was cDNA or gDNA derived from T cells, B-cell-depleted T cells, or PBMCs.

Sequencing was performed with immunoSEQ multiplex PCR; in TCRdb, only in-frame clones are kept and a portion is missing. The table has approximately 210,000 clones, 70% to 90% seen once. The sequence was obtained from a woman aged 50 to 65 with active or convalescent COVID-19. The chain links TRBV27 to TRBJ1-5, with no clear D. The sequenced sample was peripheral blood. The CDR3 bases are TGTGCCAGCAGTTTCGGGAGTCCCGTTAGCAATCAGCCCCAGCATTTT. It is translated as CASSFGSPVSNQPQHF.